This T cell receptor (beta chain) appears in the sequencing data of a study of T cell responses to AZD1222 COVID-19 vaccine (dated by TCRdb to 2020 to 2022). Some background on the complete study: Because spike-specific TCR depth and breadth did not differ between the two schedules, AZD1222 recipients who got a second dose at roughly 4 weeks were pooled with those who got a second dose at roughly 12 weeks. A total of 233 trial participants underwent TCR sequencing, of whom around 210 had received two doses of AZD1222 and around 26 had received two doses of the MenACWY control vaccine. Trial participants were enrolled by age into 18-55, 56-69 and 70-plus year subgroups, with roughly 160, 29 and 62 TCR-sequenced participants respectively. Results and caveats for the whole study, not just this receptor: After two AZD1222 doses, both the breadth and the depth of spike-specific TCRs were significantly higher than at day 0 and than in MenACWY recipients. No day 14 peak-response samples were available, so repertoires were characterized only after the peak T cell response. The 56-69-year group was small, and its depth increase did not reach significance, likely because of low power. Vaccine-associated CD4 TCRs spanned the whole spike protein, with dominant responses in regions 160-218 and 743-854. Conclusions about previously exposed vaccinees are limited, since just 5 to 7 AZD1222 recipients were seropositive for SARS-CoV-2 at baseline. Most participants were white British and females outnumbered males, and the authors suggested that clonal diversity may have been underestimated. Nearly half of unique spike-specific TCRs reportedly recognized epitopes outside regions mutated in the B.1.351 and B.1.1.7 variants.

A note on this clone: The antigen this receptor binds is unknown. No quality values exist for individual bases; no much larger clone is one base distant.

The time point label on this specimen signifies: baseline before first vaccination. Vaccinee samples came from UK trials COV001 and COV002, including a single-blind randomized controlled phase 2/3 trial of AZD1222 (ChAdOx1 nCoV-19) in healthy adults. Trial participant PBMC samples were collected at day 0 and day 28 after the second dose for TCRbeta chain sequencing. After removal of 4 bases from V and 7 bases from J, the junction retains 8 bases not matched to a gene. The CDR3 holds 16 amino acids from the cysteine to the phenylalanine. The kept DNA is CDR3 alone, 48 bases in frame from the first base. The germline V gene (reference sequence) yields SGHKS for CDR1 and YYEKEE for CDR2. The CDR3 regions of human TCRbeta chains were analyzed by immunosequencing. The paper's data handling went like this. Repertoire TCRs were matched against a reference library of SARS-CoV-2-specific TCRs generated with the MIRA antigen-specificity platform. Breadth was defined as the fraction of unique TCRs that were SARS-CoV-2-associated. Depth was defined as the fraction of total T cells that were SARS-CoV-2-associated. Using the MIRA data, every spike-specific TCR was mapped to the spike region that the TCR reacted to and assigned to either a CD4 or a CD8 class. Log10-transformed breadth and depth values were compared by one-way ANOVA with Sidak's multiple comparisons tests. This immuneACCESS table, as held by TCRdb, lists in-frame sequences with V and J called but not all clones. Of the missing ones, under half trace to an unresolved V gene in checked studies; the others have no known cause. That table supplies the V and J calls and clone size; D and trimming were determined from the DNA. This sample has 65,000 to 85,000 clones in its table, and 80% to 90% of those were observed once. The biggest ten clones account for about 13% of the sample.

Here the sequenced sample was peripheral blood, taken on day 0 of AZD1222 vaccination. The receptor chain draws on TRBV5-5 and TRBJ1-6, with 10 central nucleotides matching TRBD1. This clonotype was obtained from an adult in good health. The DNA reads TGTGCCAGCAGCATCGGGACAGGGGCACGGAATTCACCCCTCCACTTT. The resulting protein is CASSIGTGARNSPLHF.